This passage covers 11 T cell receptor beta chains from one sample sequenced in a study of regulatory T cells in long-lasting Graves disease. Time point specified: newly diagnosed GD, antithyroid drugs for less than 3 months. The authors made the TCR library using RNA they extracted from PBMCs. With iRepertoire HTBI primers and Arm-PCR of CDR3 regions, TCR beta libraries were built. TCRdb ran MiXCR on the multiplex PCR reads and lists one entry per CDR3 protein. The profile shows some 250,000 distinct CDR3 sequences, about 20% of them singletons. These sequences were also reported in another study, on T cells in Graves' hyperthyroidism and ophthalmopathy.

This specimen consisted of peripheral blood mononuclear cells (PBMCs), obtained at new diagnosis, from a patient treated with antithyroid drugs. These receptors were taken from a young woman with Graves disease.

This clonotype appeared many times. The rearrangement links TRBV14 to TRBJ2-5; maybe TRBD2 (6 bases). V was trimmed by 3 bases and J by 0 bases, leaving 14 bases between them. This CDR3 is built from 16 residues. Germline values: CDR1 SGHDN, CDR2 FVKESK. CDR3 region: CASSQWGGGYQETQYF. CDR3 DNA: TGTGCCAGCAGCCAGTGGGGAGGAGGGTACCAAGAGACCCAGTACTTC. Supplemented by reference TRBV14 and TRBJ2-5, the full variable domain reads EAGVTQFPSHSVIEKGQTVTLRCDPISGHDNLYWYRRVMGKEIKFLLHFVKESKQDESGMPNNRFLAERTGGTYSTLKVQPAELEDSGVYFCASSQWGGGYQETQYFGPGTRLLVL.

This clonotype was counted at least ten times. V and J are TRBV6-1 and TRBJ1-6, with 7 nucleotides matching TRBD1. Germline loops: CDR1 MNHNS, CDR2 SASEGT. Trimming cost V 3 bases and J 9 bases; bases outside gene matches: 8. There are 15 residues in the CDR3. The CDR3 sequence is CASSDSGTVSSPLHF. CDR3 bases: TGTGCCAGCAGTGATTCCGGGACAGTGAGTTCACCCCTCCACTTT.

The chain has TRBV12-5 and TRBJ2-2; 7 bases agree with TRBD1. Germline CDR1 reads LGHNT; CDR2 reads FRNRAP. The J segment lost 4 bases and the V segment lost 0 bases, leaving 8 bases of the junction unmatched. The CDR3 totals 17 residues. The CDR3 DNA reads as TGTGCTAGTGGTTTGGTACCCCAGGGGGAAGTCACCGGGGAGCTGTTTTTT. Encoded protein: CASGLVPQGEVTGELFF.

In its sample, this clonotype was seen once. A far larger clone differs by one base, so this is likely a read error. The chain carries TRBV7-2 and TRBJ2-1; a possible D gene is TRBD2 (8 bases). This CDR3 spans 18 amino acids. Trimming removed 5 bases at V and 10 bases at J, with 30 bases between. Germline V lookup: CDR1 SGHTA, CDR2 FQGNSA. In nucleotides, the CDR3 is TGTGCCAGCAGCATCAGGGGGACCGGGGGGGCCCGCTCCTACGAGCAGTTCTTC. Encoded protein: CASSIRGTGGARSYEQFF.

This clonotype was picked up many times. A read error may account for a junction end that differs from germline. The J gene is TRBJ1-1, the V gene TRBV7-9, with D maybe TRBD1 (5 bases). This CDR3 has 14 residues. CDR1 SEHNR and CDR2 FQNEAQ come from the germline V gene (reference sequence). This chain's CDR3 is CASSQGDLNTEAFF. The DNA of the CDR3 is TGCGCCAGCAGCCAGGGCGACCTGAACACTGAAGCTTTCTTT.

This clonotype was seen ten or more times. This rearrangement joins TRBV12-3 or TRBV12-4 to TRBJ1-1; D uncertain. This CDR3 spans 12 amino acids. The V end was cut by 3 bases, the J end by 7 bases, with 9 bases between. The CDR3 nucleotides are TGTGCCAGCAGTTTGGCCGGGGATGAAGCTTTCTTT. Translated: CASSLAGDEAFF.

In this sample, this clonotype turned up a few times. This sequence joins TRBV19 and TRBJ2-2; TRBD2 aligns across 8 bases. The CDR3 extends over 14 amino acids. Germline V gives CDR1 LNHDA, CDR2 SQIVND (reference sequence). V lost 3 bases, J lost 3 bases, and 0 bases stayed unmatched. CDR3 residues: CASSISGDTGELFF. The CDR3 nucleotides read TGTGCCAGTAGTATTAGCGGGGACACCGGGGAGCTGTTTTTT. Variable domain in full (rest from reference TRBV19 and TRBJ2-2): DGGITQSPKYLFRKEGQNVTLSCEQNLNHDAMYWYRQDPGQGLRLIYYSQIVNDFQKGDIAEGYSVSREKKESFPLTVTSAQKNPTAFYLCASSISGDTGELFFGEGSRLTVL.

This clonotype occurred once. The J gene is TRBJ1-2, the V gene TRBV18; D may be TRBD1 (6 bases). With 8 bases removed from V and 4 bases from J, the gap between germline ends came to 20 bases. The CDR3 has 15 residues. Germline CDR1 and CDR2: KGHSH and LQKENI. The CDR3 DNA reads as TGTGCCAGCAGTGAAGCCCTAGGGGGTGGCTATGGCTACACCTTC. It specifies CASSEALGGGYGYTF.

This clonotype was observed many times. A clone one base away is much larger, so this may be a read error. This rearrangement joins TRBV11-1 to TRBJ2-1; 9 bases map to TRBD1. The CDR3 runs 13 residues. Germline CDR1 SGHAT, CDR2 FQDESV (reference sequence). CDR3 DNA: TGTGCCAGCAGCTCGGGACAGGGCAATGAGCAGCTCTTC. Protein: CASSSGQGNEQLF.

The chain couples TRBV6-4 to TRBJ1-2; 8 nucleotides line up with TRBD1. CDR1 and CDR2 from the germline V gene are MRHNA and SNTAGT. This CDR3 spans 16 amino acids. V lost 6 bases and J lost 0; bases outside the gene matches: 9. Written as DNA, the CDR3 is TGTGCCAGCAGGCCACAGGGGGGCTTCTCTAACTATGGCTACACCTTC. It yields the protein CASRPQGGFSNYGYTF.

This clonotype was detected ten times or more. The chain recombines TRBV29-1 with TRBJ1-1; D ambiguous. The CDR3 is 14 amino acids. V was shortened by 8 bases and J by 0 bases, with 16 bases between the two germline ends. The V gene's germline CDR1 is SQVTM and CDR2 ANQGSEA. The CDR3: CSTEGKQMNTEAFF. The CDR3 DNA reads TGCAGCACCGAAGGAAAACAGATGAACACTGAAGCTTTCTTT.